Listed below are T cell receptor beta chains from one sample, sequenced in a study of pediatric ulcerative colitis. Assay: immunoSEQ multiplex PCR; the TCRdb copy retains only in-frame clones and omits some. This sample has around 40,000 clones; around 75% occur once, and the top ten carry 8% to 9.5%. Sequencing input: gut tissue. The receptor set was obtained from a boy younger than 18 with severe ulcerative colitis. CDR3s include the opening cysteine and the closing phenylalanine or tryptophan. A D gene is named only where the DNA matches it firmly. The listing skips clone size in some rows; elsewhere it reads once, few, many or a size class.

D gene: TRBD1; J gene: TRBJ2-7; V gene: TRBV9; clone size: .; CDR3 DNA: TGTGCCAGCAGCTCACAGGGGGCGGTTAACGAGCAGTACTTC; CDR3 protein: CASSSQGAVNEQYF
D gene: .; J gene: TRBJ1-5; V gene: TRBV13; clone size: .; CDR3 DNA: TGTGCCAGCAGCCCCGGCGGGGTAGGGAGCAATCAGCCCCAGCATTTT; CDR3 protein: CASSPGGVGSNQPQHF
D gene: .; J gene: TRBJ2-1; V gene: TRBV7-9; clone size: once; CDR3 DNA: TGTGCCAGCAGCTCACCCTCCACTGGGGGGAGCTCCTACAATGAGCAGTTCTTC; CDR3 protein: CASSSPSTGGSSYNEQFF
D gene: .; J gene: TRBJ2-7; V gene: TRBV5-1; clone size: .; CDR3 DNA: TGCGCCAGCAGCGACCTGTACGAGCAGTACTTC; CDR3 protein: CASSDLYEQYF
D gene: .; J gene: TRBJ1-4; V gene: TRBV9; clone size: .; CDR3 DNA: TGTGCCAGCAGCCGGAGGACAGCAACTAATGAAAAACTGTTTTTT; CDR3 protein: CASSRRTATNEKLFF
D gene: .; J gene: TRBJ1-6; V gene: TRBV11-2; clone size: .; CDR3 DNA: TGTGCCAGCAGCGCGCGGGAGGGGGGGTCCTATAATTCACCCCTCCACTTT; CDR3 protein: CASSAREGGSYNSPLHF
D gene: TRBD1; J gene: TRBJ1-2; V gene: TRBV6-5; clone size: .; CDR3 DNA: TGTGCCAGCAGTTACGTCCAGGGGGTTAACTATGGCTACACCTTC; CDR3 protein: CASSYVQGVNYGYTF
D gene: TRBD1; J gene: TRBJ1-6; V gene: TRBV28; clone size: .; CDR3 DNA: TGTGCCAGCAGTTCGACAGGGGGGGTAACCTATAATTCACCCCTCCACTTT; CDR3 protein: CASSSTGGVTYNSPLHF
D gene: .; J gene: TRBJ1-2; V gene: TRBV30; clone size: .; CDR3 DNA: TGTGCCTGGACTTTTTGGGGGGGCTACACCTTC; CDR3 protein: CAWTFWGGYTF
D gene: .; J gene: TRBJ1-3; V gene: TRBV27; clone size: .; CDR3 DNA: TGTGCCAGCAGAACCAGGGGCTCTGGAAACACCATATATTTT; CDR3 protein: CASRTRGSGNTIYF
D gene: .; J gene: TRBJ1-1; V gene: TRBV27; clone size: .; CDR3 DNA: TGTGCCAGCAGTCCCCGACAGGACAAAATGAACACTGAAGCTTTCTTT; CDR3 protein: CASSPRQDKMNTEAFF
D gene: .; J gene: TRBJ1-2; V gene: TRBV19; clone size: once; CDR3 DNA: TGTGCCAGTAGTAGCCTCAGGGAACACTATGGCTACACCTTC; CDR3 protein: CASSSLREHYGYTF
D gene: .; J gene: TRBJ2-5; V gene: TRBV6-5; clone size: .; CDR3 DNA: TGTGCCAGCAGTTACGAACCGGACGCACAAGAGACCCAGTACTTC; CDR3 protein: CASSYEPDAQETQYF
D gene: .; J gene: TRBJ1-5; V gene: TRBV30; clone size: .; CDR3 DNA: TGTGCCTGGTCGCAGGGTCGGGGCAATCAGCCCCAGCATTTT; CDR3 protein: CAWSQGRGNQPQHF
D gene: .; J gene: TRBJ2-5; V gene: TRBV6-5; clone size: .; CDR3 DNA: TGTGCCAGCAGTTACGGGGGGGCAAGGGAGACCCAGTACTTC; CDR3 protein: CASSYGGARETQYF
D gene: TRBD2; J gene: TRBJ2-5; V gene: TRBV10-3; clone size: .; CDR3 DNA: TGTGCCATCAGTAGGACTAGCGGGGGGCAAGAGACCCAGTACTTC; CDR3 protein: CAISRTSGGQETQYF
D gene: .; J gene: TRBJ1-3; V gene: TRBV2; clone size: .; CDR3 DNA: TGTGCCAGCACCCAACAGGTCCCCTCTGGAAACACCATATATTTT; CDR3 protein: CASTQQVPSGNTIYF
D gene: .; J gene: TRBJ1-1; V gene: TRBV29-1; clone size: .; CDR3 DNA: TGCTGCGTCGGGGGCAGGTTGAACACTGAAGCTTTCTTT; CDR3 protein: CCVGGRLNTEAFF
D gene: .; J gene: TRBJ2-7; V gene: TRBV5-1; clone size: .; CDR3 DNA: TGCGCCAGCAGCTGGGGTTTTGCCACTAAGTACGAGCAGTACTTC; CDR3 protein: CASSWGFATKYEQYF
D gene: TRBD1; J gene: TRBJ2-6; V gene: TRBV2; clone size: .; CDR3 DNA: TGTGCCAGCAGCCCCGCCCCGACAGGGTCTGGGGCCAACGTCCTGACTTTC; CDR3 protein: CASSPAPTGSGANVLTF
D gene: .; J gene: TRBJ1-1; V gene: TRBV29-1; clone size: .; CDR3 DNA: TGCAGCGTTGATGGGGGGGTCACTGAAGCTTTCTTT; CDR3 protein: CSVDGGVTEAFF
D gene: TRBD1; J gene: TRBJ2-1; V gene: TRBV4-1; clone size: .; CDR3 DNA: TGCGCCAGCAGCCTTAATGCCGGGACAGGTAACAATGAGCAGTTCTTC; CDR3 protein: CASSLNAGTGNNEQFF
D gene: TRBD1; J gene: TRBJ2-5; V gene: TRBV2; clone size: .; CDR3 DNA: TGTGCCAGCAGAAGGGGGCCCGGGACCCAGTACTTC; CDR3 protein: CASRRGPGTQYF
D gene: .; J gene: TRBJ1-1; V gene: TRBV19; clone size: .; CDR3 DNA: TGTGCCAGTAGTGAGGGGGCTGAAGCTTTCTTT; CDR3 protein: CASSEGAEAFF
D gene: TRBD1; J gene: TRBJ2-7; V gene: TRBV6-5; clone size: .; CDR3 DNA: TGTGCCAGCAGTTACGGGGGACAGATCTTCTTC; CDR3 protein: CASSYGGQIFF
D gene: .; J gene: TRBJ1-6; V gene: TRBV11-2; clone size: medium-sized; CDR3 DNA: TGTGCCAGCAGCTTGACGGACAATTCACCCCTCCACTTT; CDR3 protein: CASSLTDNSPLHF
D gene: .; J gene: TRBJ1-3; V gene: TRBV18; clone size: .; CDR3 DNA: TGTGCCAGCTCACCATTCGTCGGATCATACTCTGGAAACACCATATATTTT; CDR3 protein: CASSPFVGSYSGNTIYF
D gene: .; J gene: TRBJ2-3; V gene: TRBV12-1; clone size: .; CDR3 DNA: TGTGCCAGCTTGGGGGGGAGCACAGATACGCAGTATTTT; CDR3 protein: CASLGGSTDTQYF
D gene: .; J gene: TRBJ2-5; V gene: TRBV6-1; clone size: once; CDR3 DNA: TGTGCCAGCAGACGGGGGGCCGTGCCCCAGTACTTC; CDR3 protein: CASRRGAVPQYF
D gene: .; J gene: TRBJ1-1; V gene: TRBV7-8; clone size: .; CDR3 DNA: TGTGCCAGCAGCTTAATGGGCAGAGGAACTGAAGCTTTCTTT; CDR3 protein: CASSLMGRGTEAFF
D gene: .; J gene: TRBJ2-6; V gene: TRBV6-1; clone size: .; CDR3 DNA: TGTGCCAGCAAACATTCTGGGGCCAACGTCCTGACTTTC; CDR3 protein: CASKHSGANVLTF
D gene: .; J gene: TRBJ2-7; V gene: TRBV6-5; clone size: .; CDR3 DNA: TGTGCCAGCAGTTACTCCCCTCAGGGTTCCGAGCAGTACTTC; CDR3 protein: CASSYSPQGSEQYF
D gene: .; J gene: TRBJ1-1; V gene: TRBV28; clone size: .; CDR3 DNA: TGTGCCAGCAGTTTACCCCATCCCCCAGGTGCGGCTTTCTTT; CDR3 protein: CASSLPHPPGAAFF
D gene: TRBD1; J gene: TRBJ2-1; V gene: TRBV4-1; clone size: once; CDR3 DNA: TGCGCCAGCAGCCAGAGAGACTTGACAGGGCGGGAGTTCTTC; CDR3 protein: CASSQRDLTGREFF
D gene: .; J gene: TRBJ2-5; V gene: TRBV27; clone size: .; CDR3 DNA: TGTGCCAGCAGTTATGCGCCAAGGGAAGAGACCCAGTACTTC; CDR3 protein: CASSYAPREETQYF
D gene: .; J gene: TRBJ2-7; V gene: TRBV6-6; clone size: .; CDR3 DNA: TGTGCCAGCAGTTCCCCTCGGTTGGACGGTTCTGACGAGCAGTACTTC; CDR3 protein: CASSSPRLDGSDEQYF
D gene: TRBD2; J gene: TRBJ2-7; V gene: TRBV7-8; clone size: .; CDR3 DNA: TGTGCCAGCAGCTTAGCGCCTCACTCGGGACTAGCGGACTCCTACGAGCAGTACTTC; CDR3 protein: CASSLAPHSGLADSYEQYF
D gene: TRBD1; J gene: TRBJ2-7; V gene: TRBV7-3; clone size: .; CDR3 DNA: TGTGCCAGCAGCCAATCAGACAGGGCCTTCTCCTACGAGCAGTACTTC; CDR3 protein: CASSQSDRAFSYEQYF
D gene: .; J gene: TRBJ1-4; V gene: TRBV4-1; clone size: .; CDR3 DNA: TGCGCCAGCAGGCAACAGACGCTGAAGACTAATGAAAAACTGTTTTTT; CDR3 protein: CASRQQTLKTNEKLFF
D gene: .; J gene: TRBJ1-2; V gene: TRBV19; clone size: .; CDR3 DNA: TGTGCCAGTAGTGGGTTCGACAGACCCCATGGCTACACCTTC; CDR3 protein: CASSGFDRPHGYTF
D gene: .; J gene: TRBJ2-7; V gene: TRBV14; clone size: .; CDR3 DNA: TGTGCCAGCAGCCAAGATGTGGGCACCCCCTACGAGCAGTACTTC; CDR3 protein: CASSQDVGTPYEQYF
D gene: .; J gene: TRBJ2-3; V gene: TRBV18; clone size: few; CDR3 DNA: TGTGCCAGCTCACAGGGGACGACAGCTTCTAGCACAGATACGCAGTATTTT; CDR3 protein: CASSQGTTASSTDTQYF
D gene: .; J gene: TRBJ1-2; V gene: TRBV29-1; clone size: .; CDR3 DNA: TGCAGCGTTGTTGGGGGCGGTCGAGGCTACACCTTC; CDR3 protein: CSVVGGGRGYTF
D gene: .; J gene: TRBJ1-1; V gene: TRBV4-1; clone size: .; CDR3 DNA: TGCGCCAGCAGCCCGTGGGCTCTTCGTGGGATGAACACTGAAGCTTTCTTT; CDR3 protein: CASSPWALRGMNTEAFF
D gene: .; J gene: TRBJ1-1; V gene: TRBV27; clone size: .; CDR3 DNA: TGTGCCAGCAGTTTATCGGGGGGGACTGAAGCTTTCTTT; CDR3 protein: CASSLSGGTEAFF
D gene: .; J gene: TRBJ2-1; V gene: TRBV9; clone size: once; CDR3 DNA: TGTGCCAGCAGCGTAGCACCCCCGACTAGTGGGGGGCACAATGAGCAGTTCTTC; CDR3 protein: CASSVAPPTSGGHNEQFF
D gene: .; J gene: TRBJ2-1; V gene: TRBV4-1; clone size: .; CDR3 DNA: TGCGCCAGCAGCCAAGAAGGTACCTCGGTACCCAATGAGCAGTTCTTC; CDR3 protein: CASSQEGTSVPNEQFF
D gene: TRBD1; J gene: TRBJ2-7; V gene: TRBV19; clone size: .; CDR3 DNA: TGTGCCAGTAGTAGACAGGGGGCGATGTCCTACGAGCAGTACTTC; CDR3 protein: CASSRQGAMSYEQYF
D gene: .; J gene: TRBJ2-2; V gene: TRBV10-3; clone size: .; CDR3 DNA: TGTGCCATCAGGTCGGGAAAAGGTGGGGGGCCACACACCGGGGAGCTGTTTTTT; CDR3 protein: CAIRSGKGGGPHTGELFF
D gene: .; J gene: TRBJ2-7; V gene: TRBV9; clone size: .; CDR3 DNA: TGTGCCAGCCCTACTGGGTGGCGATCCTACGAGCAGTACTTC; CDR3 protein: CASPTGWRSYEQYF
D gene: TRBD1; J gene: TRBJ2-5; V gene: TRBV9; clone size: .; CDR3 DNA: TGTGCCAGCAGCCCACTACCGGGACAGGGGAAAGTGACCCAGTACTTC; CDR3 protein: CASSPLPGQGKVTQYF
D gene: TRBD1; J gene: TRBJ2-7; V gene: TRBV11-3; clone size: .; CDR3 DNA: TGTGCCAGCAGCTTAGGGACAGGGGGCTCCGAGCAGTACTTC; CDR3 protein: CASSLGTGGSEQYF
D gene: TRBD1; J gene: TRBJ1-2; V gene: TRBV6-5; clone size: .; CDR3 DNA: TGTGCCAGCAGTTTGACAGGGAGTGATGGCTACACCTTC; CDR3 protein: CASSLTGSDGYTF
D gene: .; J gene: TRBJ1-5; V gene: TRBV4-1; clone size: .; CDR3 DNA: TGCGCCAGCAGCCTGAGCCGGGACCTCAATCAGCCCCAGCATTTT; CDR3 protein: CASSLSRDLNQPQHF
D gene: .; J gene: TRBJ2-2; V gene: TRBV18; clone size: few; CDR3 DNA: TGTGCCAGCTCACCACGCCTACTACAGAACACCGGGGAGCTGTTTTTT; CDR3 protein: CASSPRLLQNTGELFF